These 30 T cell receptor beta chains originate from one sample sequenced in a study of blood T cell repertoires in COVID-19. Sequencing used immunoSEQ multiplex PCR; TCRdb keeps in-frame clones, though not all of them. The table records around 290,000 clones, around 90% of them present only once. Specimen: PBMCs or T cells enriched from blood (not recorded which). Receptors were obtained from a woman younger than 45 who had recovered from COVID-19.

The rearrangement links TRBV5-6 to TRBJ2-1; 11 positions agree with TRBD2. The CDR3 extends over 16 amino acids. Germline CDR1 and CDR2: SGHDT and YYEEEE. V dropped 5 bases and J dropped 6; count of bases not matched to a gene: 10. CDR3 loop: CASSYALAGAINEQFF. The DNA for the CDR3 is TGTGCCAGCAGTTACGCACTAGCGGGGGCCATCAATGAGCAGTTCTTC.

V usage is TRBV20-1 and J usage is TRBJ2-3; tentative D call: TRBD2 (5 bases). The germline CDR1 and CDR2 sequences are DFQATT and SNEGSKA (reference sequence). This CDR3 contains 17 residues. Trimming took 3 bases from V and 6 from J, leaving 25 bases between them. DNA of the CDR3: TGCAGTGCTAGTGGCGTTTGGACTCCCTCGGGTGGGGATACGCAGTATTTT. Translated: CSASGVWTPSGGDTQYF.

The genes are TRBV24-1 and TRBJ2-5; 10 bases agree with TRBD2. V shed 5 bases and J 4 bases; nucleotides not matched to a gene: 12. The V gene's germline CDR1 is KGHDR and CDR2 SFDVKD. This CDR3 has 17 amino acids. CDR3 nucleotides: TGTGCCACCAGTGCCGCCAGCGGGAGGGCGGGGCGAGAGACCCAGTACTTC. Translating it yields CATSAASGRAGRETQYF.

The chain carries TRBV7-2 and TRBJ2-3, with a weak D call TRBD1 (7 bases). This CDR3 is built from 12 residues. Trimming removed 4 bases at V and 8 bases at J, with 10 bases between. Germline CDR1 SGHTA, CDR2 FQGNSA. The DNA for the CDR3 is TGTGCCAGCAGCTCAGGGGGGTCTACGCAGTATTTT. Translating it yields CASSSGGSTQYF. Drawing the rest from reference TRBV7-2 and TRBJ2-3, the complete variable domain is GAGVSQSPSNKVTEKGKDVELRCDPISGHTALYWYRQSLGQGLEFLIYFQGNSAPDKSGLPSDRFSAERTGGSVSTLTIQRTQQEDSAVYLCASSSGGSTQYFGPGTRLTVL.

The rearrangement joins TRBV18 to TRBJ1-3, with TRBD1 identical over 9 bases. Germline CDR1 and CDR2: KGHSH and LQKENI. The V segment lost 0 bases and the J segment 4 bases; nucleotides outside the gene matches: 1. The CDR3 is 15 residues long. The CDR3 sequence: CASSPPGTGGNTIYF. DNA for the CDR3: TGTGCCAGCTCACCACCTGGGACAGGGGGAAACACCATATATTTT.

The chain recombines TRBV19 with TRBJ2-1, with TRBD1 matching 9 bases. The V gene end was trimmed by 2 bases and the J gene end by 5 bases; junction bases not matched to a gene: 7. The CDR3 is 16 amino acids. The germline V gene encodes CDR1 LNHDA and CDR2 SQIVND (reference sequence). In DNA, the CDR3 is TGTGCCAGTAGTATAATTCCGGGACAGGGCCACAATGAGCAGTTCTTC. Translation gives CASSIIPGQGHNEQFF.

CDR3 sequence: CASSYDSNTDTQYF. For the CDR3, the DNA is TGTGCCAGCAGCTACGACAGCAACACAGATACGCAGTATTTT. This chain connects TRBV9 to TRBJ2-3, with D possibly TRBD1 on 5 matching bases. The V gene's germline CDR1 is SGDLS and CDR2 YYNGEE. This CDR3 is 14 amino acids long. Trimming pared 4 bases from V and 2 bases from J, leaving 11 bases between.

The chain recombines TRBV3-1 (or the pseudogene TRBV3-2) with TRBJ2-2, with TRBD2 matching 8 bases. The junction had 5 bases not matched to a gene; V was cut back by 4 bases and J by 7 bases. The CDR3 is made up of 14 amino acids. Germline CDR1 and CDR2: LGHDT and YNNKEL (reference sequence). In DNA form, the CDR3 reads TGTGCCAGCAGCCGGACTAGCATCGGCGGGGAGCTGTTTTTT. Protein: CASSRTSIGGELFF.

This clone was detected only a few times. V gene TRBV29-1 combines with J gene TRBJ1-2, with a possible D match to TRBD1 (5 bases). The CDR3 is made up of 13 amino acids. Trimming removed 1 base at V and 4 bases at J, with 10 bases between. Germline assignment: CDR1 SQVTM and CDR2 ANQGSEA. CDR3 protein: CSVEGLGVYGYTF. Written as DNA, the CDR3 is TGCAGCGTTGAAGGATTAGGGGTCTATGGCTACACCTTC.

The V gene is TRBV11-3, the J gene TRBJ2-3; no firm D call. The CDR3 consists of 15 residues. Germline CDR1 reads SGHNT; CDR2 reads YENEEA. V shed 5 bases and J shed 4 bases, with 16 bases lying between them. CDR3 loop: CASSPPWQVADTQYF. CDR3 coding DNA: TGTGCCAGCAGCCCCCCCTGGCAGGTCGCAGATACGCAGTATTTT.

This clone has just one count. The sample holds other DNA sequences that translate to the same CDR3. CDR3 region: CASSVGQGAYEQYF. In DNA, the CDR3 is TGTGCCAGCAGCGTAGGACAGGGGGCTTACGAGCAGTACTTC. This sequence joins TRBV9 and TRBJ2-7; 10 nucleotides line up with TRBD1. The germline V gene has CDR1 SGDLS and CDR2 YYNGEE. V shed 0 bases, J shed 4 bases, and the junction held 1 base outside the gene matches. The CDR3 covers 14 residues.

This chain links TRBV27 with TRBJ2-1; 11 nucleotides agree with TRBD2. This CDR3 region has 15 residues. V was pared by 7 bases and J by 6 bases, with 8 bases of the junction left unmatched. Germline V gene lookup returns CDR1 MNHEY and CDR2 SMNVEV (reference sequence). CDR3 protein: CASTPLAGAGNEQFF. The CDR3 DNA reads TGTGCCAGCACCCCACTAGCGGGAGCGGGCAATGAGCAGTTCTTC.

This clone has only one observation. This chain links TRBV7-6 with TRBJ2-5; no clear D. The germline V and J ends were trimmed by 0 bases and 9 bases, with 8 bases remaining between them. CDR3 length equals 12 residues. Germline-derived CDR1 and CDR2 are SGHVS and FNYEAQ. DNA for the CDR3: TGTGCCAGCAGCTTAGCTAGTAACGCCCAGTACTTC. It translates to CASSLASNAQYF.

The chain joins TRBV10-3 to TRBJ2-3, with 7 bases lining up with TRBD2. This CDR3 is 13 amino acids long. V was clipped by 7 bases and J by 2 bases; unmatched bases: 3. The V gene's germline CDR1 is ENHRY and CDR2 SYGVKD. The CDR3 reads CAIMGGITDTQYF. The DNA for the CDR3 is TGTGCCATCATGGGGGGGATCACAGATACGCAGTATTTT.

V gene TRBV2 combines with J gene TRBJ1-1; possibly TRBD1 for D (5 bases). Looked up from germline, CDR1 is SNHLY and CDR2 is FYNNEI. V was pared by 6 bases and J by 0 bases, with 8 bases between. The CDR3 loop spans 13 amino acids. CDR3 sequence: CASSPQVNTEAFF. CDR3 nucleotides: TGTGCCAGCAGCCCACAGGTGAACACTGAAGCTTTCTTT.

The chain links TRBV7-9 to TRBJ2-1, with 13 positions matching TRBD2. CDR1 is SEHNR and CDR2 is FQNEAQ in the germline V gene (reference sequence). Trimming removed 5 bases from V and 4 bases from J; junction bases left unmatched: 8. This CDR3 is built from 17 residues. The CDR3 nucleotides are TGTGCCAGCAGCCGAATAGGACTAGCGGGGGTGTACAATGAGCAGTTCTTC. Translated, it gives CASSRIGLAGVYNEQFF.

The V and J genes are TRBV7-9 and TRBJ2-7; 8 bases map to TRBD1. The germline V gene encodes CDR1 SEHNR and CDR2 FQNEAQ (reference sequence). The CDR3 runs to 13 residues. V gave up 6 bases and J gave up 2 bases; unmatched junction bases: 3. The CDR3, as DNA: TGTGCCAGCAGGGGGACAGGAGCCTACGAGCAGTACTTC. This translates into CASRGTGAYEQYF.

V usage is TRBV5-6 and J usage is TRBJ2-2; 14 nucleotides match TRBD2. Trimming took 2 bases from V and 6 from J; bases not matched to a gene: 6. Germline loops: CDR1 SGHDT, CDR2 YYEEEE. This CDR3 contains 17 residues. The CDR3 loop reads CASSFLGTSGSPGELFF. DNA of the CDR3: TGTGCCAGCAGCTTTTTGGGGACTAGCGGGAGCCCCGGGGAGCTGTTTTTT.

V is TRBV5-1 and J is TRBJ1-6, with D tentatively TRBD1 (6 bases). The length of the CDR3 is 14 residues. The germline V gene encodes CDR1 SGHRS and CDR2 YFSETQ. Trimming took 2 bases from V and 7 from J, leaving 10 bases between them. The CDR3: CASSFYRENSPLHF. As DNA, the CDR3 is TGCGCCAGCAGCTTCTACAGGGAAAATTCACCCCTCCACTTT. Complete variable domain (other parts from reference TRBV5-1 and TRBJ1-6): KAGVTQTPRYLIKTRGQQVTLSCSPISGHRSVSWYQQTPGQGLQFLFEYFSETQRNKGNFPGRFSGRQFSNSRSEMNVSTLELGDSALYLCASSFYRENSPLHFGNGTRLTVT.

The chain combines TRBV7-2 with TRBJ1-5, with D tentatively TRBD1 (6 bases). Germline V gene data show CDR1 as SGHTA and CDR2 as FQGNSA. V shed 2 bases and J shed 5 bases, with 10 bases lying between them. CDR3 length: 14 residues. CDR3 sequence reads: CASSLQGRYQPQHF. The CDR3 DNA reads TGTGCCAGCAGCTTACAGGGGCGATATCAGCCCCAGCATTTT.

The V gene is TRBV19, the J gene TRBJ1-5; D is possibly TRBD1 (6 bases). V was shortened by 4 bases and J by 0 bases, with 16 bases between the two germline ends. The germline CDR1 and CDR2 sequences are LNHDA and SQIVND (reference sequence). The CDR3 runs 17 residues. The DNA for the CDR3 is TGTGCCAGTAGTACCTCTCCACAGGGCCATAGCAATCAGCCCCAGCATTTT. It is translated as CASSTSPQGHSNQPQHF.

The chain recombines TRBV6-1 with TRBJ1-5; 8 positions agree with TRBD1. The CDR3 extends over 17 amino acids. Trimming removed 3 bases from V and 5 bases from J; junction bases left unmatched: 12. The germline V gene has CDR1 MNHNS and CDR2 SASEGT. CDR3 in amino acids: CASSDWTGLGWDQPQHF. The DNA of the CDR3 is TGTGCCAGCAGTGACTGGACAGGGTTGGGGTGGGATCAGCCCCAGCATTTT.

This clone was detected only once. J is TRBJ1-1 and V is TRBV15; D uncertain. Germline assignment: CDR1 LNHNV and CDR2 YYDKDF (reference sequence). The ends were cut back, 8 bases at V and 5 bases at J, with 18 bases in the middle. CDR3 length: 14 amino acids. CDR3 loop: CATGEGPRQTEAFF. The DNA of the CDR3 is TGTGCCACCGGGGAGGGTCCACGCCAAACTGAAGCTTTCTTT.

This chain uses TRBV11-3 with TRBJ2-2; 11 positions match TRBD1. CDR1 SGHNT and CDR2 YENEEA come from the germline V gene. The CDR3 loop spans 15 amino acids. V dropped 3 bases and J dropped 7; count of bases not matched to a gene: 4. The CDR3 is CASSFGQGAGGELFF. Here the CDR3 DNA reads TGTGCCAGCAGCTTCGGACAGGGGGCGGGCGGGGAGCTGTTTTTT.

This chain connects TRBV27 to TRBJ2-7, with D perhaps matching TRBD1 (6 bases). With 3 bases removed from V and 0 bases from J, the gap between germline ends came to 12 bases. The CDR3 consists of 15 residues. CDR1 and CDR2 (germline): MNHEY, SMNVEV (reference sequence). The CDR3 coding sequence is TGTGCCAGCAGTTTTCTGGGGGCGGTCTCCTACGAGCAGTACTTC. Translation: CASSFLGAVSYEQYF.

This clone showed up just once. The chain joins TRBV5-1 to TRBJ2-7; 8 bases agree with TRBD2. Per the germline V gene, CDR1 is SGHRS and CDR2 is YFSETQ. After removal of 0 bases from V and 0 bases from J, the junction contained 2 bases not matched to a gene. CDR3 size: 15 residues. CDR3: CASSLVAGSSYEQYF. CDR3 nucleotide sequence: TGCGCCAGCAGCTTGGTAGCGGGGAGCTCCTACGAGCAGTACTTC.

The rearrangement joins TRBV11-2 to TRBJ1-5, with TRBD1 matching over 10 bases. The length of the CDR3 is 15 residues. Germline V lookup: CDR1 SGHAT, CDR2 FQNNGV. V gave up 1 base and J gave up 7 bases; unmatched junction bases: 4. CDR3 DNA: TGTGCCAGCAGCTTAGGGGGACAGGGGAACCAGCCCCAGCATTTT. Translating gives CASSLGGQGNQPQHF.

This sequence joins TRBV9 and TRBJ1-2, with TRBD1 as a possible D gene (6 bases). Germline V gene data show CDR1 as SGDLS and CDR2 as YYNGEE. The CDR3 sequence is 14 residues long. The V and J ends lost 3 bases and 3 bases respectively, with 12 bases between them. The CDR3 region is CASSGGQAHYGYTF. CDR3 DNA sequence: TGTGCCAGCAGCGGGGGGCAGGCCCACTATGGCTACACCTTC.

The chain recombines TRBV7-9 with TRBJ1-2; D call uncertain. There are 16 residues in the CDR3. CDR1 is SEHNR and CDR2 is FQNEAQ in the germline V gene (reference sequence). Trimming took 7 bases from V and 3 from J, leaving 21 bases between them. The CDR3 nucleotides read TGTGCCAGCACCCCCCGAATCGAGGTCGGGGACTATGGCTACACCTTC. As protein: CASTPRIEVGDYGYTF.

This clone was recorded only once. V and J are TRBV4-1 and TRBJ2-7, with D perhaps TRBD2 (5 bases). The CDR3 covers 17 residues. Germline V gives CDR1 MGHRA, CDR2 YSYEKL. The V gene lost 0 bases and the J gene lost 3 bases, with 18 bases spanning the gap. The CDR3 region is CASSQEGEGLPLYEQYF. The CDR3 nucleotides read TGCGCCAGCAGCCAAGAGGGAGAGGGTTTACCCCTCTACGAGCAGTACTTC.